This T cell receptor beta chain was recorded in a study of OX40 agonist ivuxolimab in advanced cancers. Data came from immunoSEQ multiplex PCR; TCRdb stores just in-frame clones and leaves some out. Of some 83,000 clones in the sample, 80% to 90% were seen once. The germline gives CDR1 LNHDA, CDR2 SQIVND (reference sequence). The CDR3 loop spans 14 amino acids. The trim removed 5 bases at V and 5 bases at J, leaving 4 bases unmatched. The sequenced sample was CD4+ or CD8+ T cells sorted from blood, obtained in a trial of the OX40 agonist ivuxolimab. The clonotype originates from an adult with an advanced solid tumor such as melanoma, head and neck, liver or kidney cancer. The chain is built from TRBV19 and TRBJ2-1; TRBD1 aligns across 9 bases. The CDR3 spells CASSRTGADNEQFF. The DNA of the CDR3 is TGTGCCAGTAGTCGGACAGGGGCGGACAATGAGCAGTTCTTC.